Below are 22 T cell receptor beta chains sequenced from a single sample in a study of lymphopenia after photon versus proton radiotherapy. The repertoire was sequenced with immunoSEQ multiplex PCR; TCRdb's copy has only in-frame clones and lacks some. There are around 7,500 clones in the sample; less than 90% occur only once, and 3.1% lies in the top ten. The source material was peripheral blood, sampled from a patient treated with photon-based radiotherapy. The receptors shown here come from a woman in her 70s with pancreatic cancer.

The chain couples TRBV20-1 to TRBJ2-7; no clear D gene. Trimming removed 7 bases from V and 1 base from J, with 8 bases in between. The germline V gene encodes CDR1 DFQATT and CDR2 SNEGSKA (reference sequence). The CDR3 is 11 residues long. CDR3 loop: CSGRSSYEQYF. DNA for the CDR3: TGCAGTGGACGAAGTTCCTACGAGCAGTACTTC.

The CDR3 bases are TGCGCCAGCAGCTCACGGGAGGGGGTCGAGCAGTACTTC. Translated, it gives CASSSREGVEQYF. This chain links TRBV5-1 with TRBJ2-7; TRBD2 matches 8 bases. The length of the CDR3 is 13 residues. Germline-derived CDR1 and CDR2 are SGHRS and YFSETQ. Unmatched junction bases numbered 5, after V lost 3 bases and J lost 6 bases. Full variable domain (remainder filled in from reference TRBV5-1 and TRBJ2-7): KAGVTQTPRYLIKTRGQQVTLSCSPISGHRSVSWYQQTPGQGLQFLFEYFSETQRNKGNFPGRFSGRQFSNSRSEMNVSTLELGDSALYLCASSSREGVEQYFGPGTRLTVT.

This clone qualifies as medium-sized. CDR3 in amino acids: CASSWARERSETQYF. In nucleotides, the CDR3 is TGCGCCAGCAGCTGGGCGCGGGAGAGGTCGGAGACCCAGTACTTC. V gene TRBV5-1 combines with J gene TRBJ2-5; 7 nucleotides agree with TRBD2. The CDR3 contains 15 residues. The germline CDR1 and CDR2 sequences are SGHRS and YFSETQ. J lost 5 bases, V lost 3 bases, and 10 bases had no gene match. Using reference TRBV5-1 and TRBJ2-5 for the parts outside the CDR3, the full variable domain is KAGVTQTPRYLIKTRGQQVTLSCSPISGHRSVSWYQQTPGQGLQFLFEYFSETQRNKGNFPGRFSGRQFSNSRSEMNVSTLELGDSALYLCASSWARERSETQYFGPGTRLLVL.

Concerning this clone itself: At one boundary the junction diverges from the germline segment, which might be a read error. The chain uses TRBV7-7 and TRBJ2-5; 9 nucleotides agree with TRBD1. Germline V CDR1 and CDR2: SSHAT, FNYEAQ (reference sequence). The CDR3 loop spans 13 amino acids. CDR3 bases: TGTGCTAGCAGCCAGGACAGGGGAGAGACCCAGTACTTC. Amino acids: CASSQDRGETQYF.

The chain's CDR3 is CASRPGQGYSGELFF. As DNA, the CDR3 is TGTGCCAGCAGACCGGGACAGGGTTATTCCGGGGAGCTGTTTTTT. The J gene is TRBJ2-2, the V gene TRBV27, with 9 bases fitting TRBD1. The CDR3 totals 15 residues. V shed 6 bases, J shed 6 bases, and the junction held 8 bases outside the gene matches. Germline V CDR1 and CDR2: MNHEY, SMNVEV (reference sequence).

V gene TRBV15 combines with J gene TRBJ2-1; 11 bases line up with TRBD2. This CDR3 has 17 residues. CDR1 LNHNV and CDR2 YYDKDF come from the germline V gene (reference sequence). V lost 6 bases and J lost 0; bases outside the gene matches: 7. The CDR3 DNA reads TGTGCCACCAGGGAAACTAGCGGGGGTACCTCCTACAATGAGCAGTTCTTC. Its translation is CATRETSGGTSYNEQFF.

The CDR3 is CASRPTGNTQYF. In DNA form, the CDR3 reads TGTGCCAGCAGGCCCACGGGCAATACGCAGTATTTT. V usage is TRBV6-1 and J usage is TRBJ2-3; D gene uncertain. V shed 6 bases and J shed 7 bases, with 11 bases lying between them. The CDR3 covers 12 residues. Germline lookup yields CDR1 MNHNS and CDR2 SASEGT.

V and J are TRBV14 and TRBJ1-3; D gene unclear. The CDR3 has 15 amino acids. Germline V gives CDR1 SGHDN, CDR2 FVKESK. The V gene lost 4 bases and the J gene lost 0 bases, with 10 bases spanning the gap. CDR3 region: CASSRGMISGNTIYF. The CDR3 nucleotides are TGTGCCAGCAGCCGAGGGATGATCTCTGGAAACACCATATATTTT.

The chain couples TRBV5-5 to TRBJ1-1, with 8 positions matching TRBD1. The CDR3 is 15 residues long. V shed 1 base, J shed 1 base, and the junction held 3 bases outside the gene matches. Germline lookup yields CDR1 SGHKS and CDR2 YYEKEE (reference sequence). CDR3 DNA sequence: TGTGCCAGCAGCTTGCTCGGGACAGGGAACACTGAAGCTTTCTTT. It translates to CASSLLGTGNTEAFF.

The chain links TRBV12-1 to TRBJ2-7; the table's D call TRBD2 went unverified against the DNA. TRBV12-1 is a recognized pseudogene. The CDR3 is made up of 16 amino acids. DNA for the CDR3: TGTGCCAGCAGCACACCCCCCCCAGCGGGAGTCACCGAGCAGTACTTC. Translating gives CASSTPPPAGVTEQYF.

The rearrangement links TRBV19 to TRBJ1-2; TRBD1 might be the D (6 bases). V was shortened by 7 bases and J by 4 bases, with 19 bases between the two germline ends. The CDR3 has 15 amino acids. The germline CDR1 and CDR2 sequences are LNHDA and SQIVND (reference sequence). The CDR3 sequence: CASTSLRDTVYGYTF. CDR3 bases: TGTGCCAGTACCTCGTTAAGGGACACCGTCTATGGCTACACCTTC. Drawing the rest from reference TRBV19 and TRBJ1-2, the complete variable domain is DGGITQSPKYLFRKEGQNVTLSCEQNLNHDAMYWYRQDPGQGLRLIYYSQIVNDFQKGDIAEGYSVSREKKESFPLTVTSAQKNPTAFYLCASTSLRDTVYGYTFGSGTRLTVV.

This clone was observed a single time. V and J are TRBV7-2 and TRBJ2-3; 7 bases are shared with TRBD1. Trimming cost V 5 bases and J 4 bases; bases outside gene matches: 3. The CDR3 is made up of 13 amino acids. Per germline, CDR1 SGHTA and CDR2 FQGNSA. The CDR3 spells CASSRQGPDTQYF. CDR3 in DNA: TGTGCCAGCAGCAGACAGGGTCCAGATACGCAGTATTTT.

This sequence joins TRBV20-1 and TRBJ2-1, with unresolved D. Per germline, CDR1 DFQATT and CDR2 SNEGSKA (reference sequence). This CDR3 spans 11 amino acids. V shed 3 bases and J shed 8 bases, with 8 bases lying between them. The CDR3 loop is CSASRAYEQFF. CDR3 in DNA: TGCAGTGCTAGTCGGGCGTATGAGCAGTTCTTC.

This clone showed up just once. The V and J genes are TRBV18 and TRBJ1-2, with TRBD1 matching over 9 bases. CDR1 and CDR2 (germline): KGHSH, LQKENI. This CDR3 comprises 15 residues. Germline trimming cut 3 bases from V and 2 bases from J; bases unmatched to any gene: 4. The CDR3 DNA reads TGTGCCAGCTCACCGGGGACAGGGAGAAACTATGGCTACACCTTC. Translating gives CASSPGTGRNYGYTF.

The V gene is TRBV9, the J gene TRBJ1-3; D uncertain. V lost 10 bases and J lost 0, with 17 bases in between. Germline CDR1 SGDLS, CDR2 YYNGEE. The CDR3 sequence is 15 residues long. DNA for the CDR3: TGTGCCTCTTCGTCAGACCCGAGCTCTGGAAACACCATATATTTT. It yields the protein CASSSDPSSGNTIYF.

This sequence joins TRBV28 and TRBJ2-7, with 9 bases fitting TRBD1. The CDR3 consists of 15 residues. Per germline, CDR1 MDHEN and CDR2 SYDVKM. V was pared by 4 bases and J by 4 bases, with 8 bases of the junction left unmatched. CDR3: CASSSLGTGQYEQYF. In DNA, the CDR3 is TGTGCCAGCAGTTCCCTCGGGACAGGGCAGTACGAGCAGTACTTC.

The V gene is TRBV18, the J gene TRBJ2-2, with 7 nucleotides matching TRBD2. The CDR3 extends over 17 amino acids. The V segment lost 3 bases and the J segment 4 bases; nucleotides outside the gene matches: 11. The germline V gene has CDR1 KGHSH and CDR2 LQKENI. The CDR3 loop reads CASSPNGAGVITGELFF. Written as DNA, the CDR3 is TGTGCCAGCTCACCCAATGGGGCGGGAGTAATCACCGGGGAGCTGTTTTTT.

The chain combines TRBV4-2 with TRBJ2-7; 8 nucleotides agree with TRBD2. The V gene end was trimmed by 4 bases and the J gene end by 6 bases; junction bases not matched to a gene: 8. This CDR3 region has 14 residues. Per the germline V gene, CDR1 is LGHNA and CDR2 is YNFKEQ. CDR3: CASSPMSGSGEQYF. CDR3 DNA: TGTGCCAGCAGCCCCATGAGCGGGAGCGGCGAGCAGTACTTC.

The chain employs TRBV7-8 and TRBJ1-3, with unresolved D. The germline V and J ends were trimmed by 0 bases and 1 base, with 7 bases remaining between them. The CDR3 sequence is 15 residues long. Germline loops: CDR1 SGHVS, CDR2 FQNEAQ. This CDR3 reads CASSLATTSGNTIYF. The CDR3 DNA reads as TGTGCCAGCAGCTTAGCGACAACGTCTGGAAACACCATATATTTT.

This chain joins TRBV20-1 and TRBJ1-1, with 12 bases fitting TRBD1. The length of the CDR3 is 11 residues. Per germline, CDR1 DFQATT and CDR2 SNEGSKA (reference sequence). CDR3 amino acids: CTRGGTGGAFF. The CDR3 nucleotides read TGCACCCGGGGGGGGACAGGGGGCGCTTTCTTT.

The chain joins TRBV5-1 to TRBJ2-3; TRBD2 matches at 12 bases. CDR1 is SGHRS and CDR2 is YFSETQ in the germline V gene. J lost 0 bases, V lost 4 bases, and 3 bases had no gene match. This CDR3 contains 16 residues. DNA of the CDR3: TGCGCCAGCAGCATCGGGACTAGCGGGAGCACAGATACGCAGTATTTT. It codes for CASSIGTSGSTDTQYF.

The genes are TRBV4-2 and TRBJ2-5; TRBD1 aligns across 10 bases. The J call is in doubt because the DNA end fits TRBJ2-7 better. From germline, CDR1 is LGHNA and CDR2 YNFKEQ. The CDR3 is 15 amino acids. The CDR3 region is CASSHGTGVSYEQYF. The CDR3 nucleotides read TGTGCCAGCAGCCACGGGACAGGGGTCTCCTACGAGCAGTACTTC.